Listed here are 28 T cell receptor beta chains from one sample, sequenced in a study of metastatic and nonmetastatic thyroid tumors. Every patient underwent thyroid surgery untreated. TCRdb re-analyzed the PCR reads through MiXCR. The profile covers more than 10,000 clones, with roughly 29% appearing a single time and about 18% taken by the ten largest. The sequencing input was tumor tissue. All receptors come from a female donor with papillary thyroid cancer or a benign thyroid nodule (not recorded which). Some clones in this sample may be carry-over from other donors' samples.

The chain links TRBV2 to TRBJ2-7; TRBD2 matches 8 bases. Germline V gene data show CDR1 as SNHLY and CDR2 as FYNNEI. V was pared by 7 bases and J by 4 bases, with 0 bases of the junction left unmatched. This CDR3 is built from 11 residues. The CDR3 here is CASKREYEQYF. Here the CDR3 DNA reads TGTGCCAGCAAGCGGGAGTACGAGCAGTACTTC.

The chain links TRBV5-6 to TRBJ2-3; D not resolved. The V gene's germline CDR1 is SGHDT and CDR2 YYEEEE. The CDR3 has 13 amino acids. V gave up 5 bases and J gave up 4 bases, with 11 bases separating them. CDR3 sequence reads: CASRSWPADTQYF. DNA of the CDR3: TGTGCCAGCAGGAGTTGGCCGGCAGATACGCAGTATTTT.

This clone was counted a few times. DNA of the CDR3: TGTGCCAGCAGCCCCGGGACTAGCGGAAACAATGAGCAGTTCTTC. This sequence encodes CASSPGTSGNNEQFF. The genes are TRBV6-4 and TRBJ2-1; 11 nucleotides agree with TRBD2. The CDR3 covers 15 residues. Germline CDR1 MRHNA, CDR2 SNTAGT. Germline trimming cut 6 bases from V and 5 bases from J; bases unmatched to any gene: 6.

This clone was observed at least ten times. The CDR3 protein is CASSLVLAGRGTGELFF. CDR3 in DNA: TGTGCCAGCAGCTTAGTGCTAGCGGGGAGGGGCACCGGGGAGCTGTTTTTT. V usage is TRBV7-2 and J usage is TRBJ2-2; 9 bases align to TRBD2. This CDR3 spans 17 amino acids. The V and J ends lost 1 base and 4 bases, in that order; junction bases with no gene match: 7. Germline CDR1 SGHTA, CDR2 FQGNSA.

By sample share, this clone is medium-sized. The V gene is TRBV6-1, the J gene TRBJ1-2; D unresolved. The germline CDR1 and CDR2 sequences are MNHNS and SASEGT. This CDR3 contains 13 residues. The V end lost 6 bases, the J end lost 7 bases, and 15 bases lay between the germline ends. The CDR3 DNA reads TGTGCCAGCAGAAGTGGGGTTACGGGTGGCTACACCTTC. Its translation: CASRSGVTGGYTF.

By sample share, this clone is medium-sized (0.01 to 0.1%). The J gene is TRBJ1-3, the V gene TRBV7-9; 7 bases are a match to TRBD1. Trimming took 9 bases from V and 2 from J; bases not matched to a gene: 4. CDR1 and CDR2 (germline): SEHNR, FQNEAQ (reference sequence). The CDR3 runs to 13 residues. The CDR3 here is CASQGVTGNTIYF. CDR3 nucleotide sequence: TGTGCCAGTCAGGGGGTGACTGGAAACACCATATATTTT.

This clone showed up many times. The genes are TRBV10-3 and TRBJ2-7; D is uncertain. This CDR3 has 15 amino acids. The V end lost 2 bases, the J end lost 3 bases, and 14 bases lay between the germline ends. Germline V lookup: CDR1 ENHRY, CDR2 SYGVKD. The CDR3, as DNA: TGTGCCATCAGTGAGGGTGGGCTAGAAGTCTACGAGCAGTACTTC. Amino acid sequence: CAISEGGLEVYEQYF.

This clone was recorded only once. V is TRBV3-1 and J is TRBJ2-7; D call uncertain. CDR3 length: 14 residues. The ends were cut back, 8 bases at V and 2 bases at J, with 16 bases in the middle. Germline assignment: CDR1 LGHDT and CDR2 YNNKEL (reference sequence). CDR3 coding DNA: TGTGCCAGCTCAATGGGCGGACGCACCTACGAGCAGTACTTC. This codes for CASSMGGRTYEQYF.

The chain is built from TRBV19 and TRBJ1-5; the match to TRBD1 covers 7 bases. This CDR3 comprises 15 residues. J lost 0 bases, V lost 8 bases, and 7 bases had no gene match. Germline lookup yields CDR1 LNHDA and CDR2 SQIVND (reference sequence). CDR3 nucleotide sequence: TGTGCCAGTCGGGACAGAATATATAGCAATCAGCCCCAGCATTTT. This codes for CASRDRIYSNQPQHF. The whole variable domain, filled in from reference TRBV19 and TRBJ1-5, reads DGGITQSPKYLFRKEGQNVTLSCEQNLNHDAMYWYRQDPGQGLRLIYYSQIVNDFQKGDIAEGYSVSREKKESFPLTVTSAQKNPTAFYLCASRDRIYSNQPQHFGDGTRLSIL.

This clone was counted many times. V and J are TRBV4-1 and TRBJ1-3; a possible D gene is TRBD1 (5 bases). Germline V gene data show CDR1 as MGHRA and CDR2 as YSYEKL. V was shortened by 2 bases and J by 0 bases, with 11 bases between the two germline ends. The CDR3 spans 16 residues. CDR3 amino acids: CASSQLYRRSGNTIYF. The DNA of the CDR3 is TGCGCCAGCAGCCAACTTTACAGGCGCTCTGGAAACACCATATATTTT.

The rearrangement joins TRBV28 to TRBJ1-2; D is perhaps TRBD1 (5 bases). The V end lost 4 bases, the J end lost 7 bases, and 13 bases lay between the germline ends. This CDR3 is 13 amino acids long. From germline, CDR1 is MDHEN and CDR2 SYDVKM. The chain's CDR3 is CASSSGTHGGYTF. CDR3 DNA: TGTGCCAGCAGTTCCGGGACCCACGGTGGCTACACCTTC.

The genes are TRBV27 and TRBJ2-7, with 9 positions matching TRBD1. The CDR3 has 15 residues. The V gene's germline CDR1 is MNHEY and CDR2 SMNVEV (reference sequence). V was pared by 2 bases and J by 2 bases, with 4 bases of the junction left unmatched. CDR3 coding DNA: TGTGCCAGCAGTTTAACGGGACAGGGCGCCTACGAGCAGTACTTC. Translated, it gives CASSLTGQGAYEQYF.

The sample holds many counts of this clone. This chain joins TRBV5-1 and TRBJ1-2; possibly TRBD1 for D (5 bases). Germline V CDR1 and CDR2: SGHRS, YFSETQ. The CDR3 extends over 11 amino acids. The V end lost 5 bases, the J end lost 4 bases, and 6 bases lay between the germline ends. CDR3 sequence reads: CASRGLYGYTF. DNA for the CDR3: TGCGCCAGCAGGGGGCTCTATGGCTACACCTTC.

By share of the sample, this clone is medium-sized. The chain combines TRBV30 with TRBJ1-5, with D possibly TRBD1 on 5 matching bases. This CDR3 spans 15 amino acids. The ends were cut back, 2 bases at V and 2 bases at J, with 13 bases in the middle. Germline assignment: CDR1 GTSNPN and CDR2 SVGIG (reference sequence). In DNA, the CDR3 is TGTGCCTGGAGTCTCCTTGCGGGGGGCAATCAGCCCCAGCATTTT. It is translated as CAWSLLAGGNQPQHF. The variable domain in full, with the rest retrieved from reference TRBV30 and TRBJ1-5, is SQTIHQWPATLVQPVGSPLSLECTVEGTSNPNLYWYRQAAGRGLQLLFYSVGIGQISSEVPQNLSASRPQDRQFILSSKKLLLSDSGFYLCAWSLLAGGNQPQHFGDGTRLSIL.

This rearrangement joins TRBV11-2 to TRBJ2-6; D perhaps matches TRBD1 (5 bases). The V end was cut by 6 bases, the J end by 4 bases, with 10 bases between. The germline V gene encodes CDR1 SGHAT and CDR2 FQNNGV. The CDR3 is 14 residues long. The CDR3 here is CASSGATGANVLTF. The DNA for the CDR3 is TGTGCCAGCAGTGGGGCGACCGGGGCCAACGTCCTGACTTTC.

Remarks on this clone: A much bigger clone sits one base away, suggesting this may be a read error. The CDR3 DNA reads TGTGCCAGCAGGCTGGAGGGGAAGAATGAGCAGTTCTTC. It yields the protein CASRLEGKNEQFF. The chain recombines TRBV5-4 with TRBJ2-1, with a tentative D call TRBD2 (6 bases). The germline CDR1 and CDR2 sequences are SGHNT and YYREEE (reference sequence). Trimming cost V 5 bases and J 7 bases, with 13 bases left between them. This CDR3 has 13 amino acids.

The gene calls are TRBV29-1 and TRBJ2-7; D may be TRBD1 (6 bases). Per the germline V gene, CDR1 is SQVTM and CDR2 is ANQGSEA. The CDR3 runs to 11 residues. In DNA, the CDR3 is TGCAGAGTACGGACAGAGTACGAGCAGTACTTC. It is translated as CRVRTEYEQYF.

This clone was recorded a few times. The V call is TRBV28, the J call TRBJ2-7; D uncertain. There are 15 residues in the CDR3. Germline CDR1 MDHEN, CDR2 SYDVKM. V was trimmed by 6 bases and J by 2 bases, leaving 17 bases between them. CDR3 in amino acids: CASSQDHAAAYEQYF. The CDR3 DNA reads TGTGCCAGCAGCCAAGATCACGCTGCTGCCTACGAGCAGTACTTC.

This chain connects TRBV5-1 to TRBJ2-3; TRBD2 agrees at 9 bases. The CDR3 spans 16 residues. V shed 3 bases, J shed 2 bases, and the junction held 7 bases outside the gene matches. Germline V gives CDR1 SGHRS, CDR2 YFSETQ. This chain's CDR3 is CASSSATSGYTDTQYF. In nucleotides, the CDR3 is TGCGCCAGCAGCTCTGCGACTAGCGGTTACACAGATACGCAGTATTTT.

The V and J genes are TRBV28 and TRBJ2-1, with 7 bases fitting TRBD1. The CDR3 is 12 amino acids. The germline CDR1 and CDR2 sequences are MDHEN and SYDVKM. The junction had 7 bases not matched to a gene; V was cut back by 6 bases and J by 11 bases. CDR3 coding DNA: TGTGCCAGCAGCCAAGAGGGGGCCAAGCAGTTCTTC. Amino acids: CASSQEGAKQFF. Using reference TRBV28 and TRBJ2-1 for the parts outside the CDR3, the full variable domain is DVKVTQSSRYLVKRTGEKVFLECVQDMDHENMFWYRQDPGLGLRLIYFSYDVKMKEKGDIPEGYSVSREKKERFSLILESASTNQTSMYLCASSQEGAKQFFGPGTRLTVL.

This clone appeared many times. The chain recombines TRBV28 with TRBJ1-1; no clear D gene. V shed 6 bases and J shed 4 bases, with 18 bases lying between them. The CDR3 extends over 15 amino acids. Per the germline V gene, CDR1 is MDHEN and CDR2 is SYDVKM. CDR3 region: CASSTPRGRSTEAFF. DNA of the CDR3: TGTGCCAGCAGCACCCCTCGAGGGAGGTCCACTGAAGCTTTCTTT.

This clone is deemed medium-sized (0.01 to 0.1%). The V and J genes are TRBV18 and TRBJ1-2; D is perhaps TRBD1 (5 bases). CDR1 is KGHSH, CDR2 LQKENI, per germline. V lost 4 bases, J lost 5 bases, and 14 bases lay in between. The CDR3 contains 14 residues. CDR3 region: CASSRGGREYGYTF. As DNA, the CDR3 is TGTGCCAGCTCACGTGGAGGCAGGGAATATGGCTACACCTTC. The entire variable domain, with the rest obtained from reference TRBV18 and TRBJ1-2, is as follows: NAGVMQNPRHLVRRRGQEARLRCSPMKGHSHVYWYRQLPEEGLKFMVYLQKENIIDESGMPKERFSAEFPKEGPSILRIQQVVRGDSAAYFCASSRGGREYGYTFGSGTRLTVV.

This clone ranks as large. The V call is TRBV27, the J call TRBJ1-1, with TRBD1 identical over 7 bases. CDR1 MNHEY and CDR2 SMNVEV come from the germline V gene (reference sequence). V lost 3 bases and J lost 4; bases outside the gene matches: 2. The CDR3 spans 13 residues. The CDR3 nucleotides are TGTGCCAGCAGTTTTCAGGGGGGCACTGAAGCTTTCTTT. Amino acid sequence: CASSFQGGTEAFF.

The chain joins TRBV28 to TRBJ2-7; D gene unclear. The germline gives CDR1 MDHEN, CDR2 SYDVKM. There are 12 residues in the CDR3. V shed 7 bases and J shed 4 bases, with 11 bases lying between them. The CDR3 sequence is CASNAPSYEQYF. CDR3 bases: TGTGCCAGCAACGCCCCTTCATACGAGCAGTACTTC.

By sample fraction, this clone is medium-sized (0.01 to 0.1%). The CDR3 loop is CASSTRGDTSKTYEQYF. The CDR3 region has the DNA TGTGCCAGCAGTACCAGAGGTGACACCAGTAAAACCTACGAGCAGTACTTC. The chain has TRBV28 and TRBJ2-7; D remains unclear. The germline CDR1 and CDR2 sequences are MDHEN and SYDVKM. This CDR3 spans 17 amino acids. With 5 bases removed from V and 2 bases from J, the gap between germline ends came to 22 bases.

This clone ranks as medium-sized. V and J are TRBV30 and TRBJ1-1; the match to TRBD1 covers 7 bases. The CDR3 sequence is 12 residues long. V lost 4 bases, J lost 4 bases, and 3 bases stayed unmatched. The germline gives CDR1 GTSNPN, CDR2 SVGIG (reference sequence). The CDR3 loop is CAWNRQGTEAFF. The DNA for the CDR3 is TGTGCCTGGAACAGACAGGGCACTGAAGCTTTCTTT.

This clone was detected many times. The chain joins TRBV7-8 to TRBJ1-5; 8 nucleotides line up with TRBD1. There are 14 residues in the CDR3. Losses at the gene ends were 7 bases for V and 6 bases for J; bases not matched to a gene: 8. Germline assignment: CDR1 SGHVS and CDR2 FQNEAQ. CDR3 bases: TGTGCCAGCAAGAACGGACAGGGTTCTCAGCCCCAGCATTTT. Protein sequence: CASKNGQGSQPQHF. Variable domain in full (rest from reference TRBV7-8 and TRBJ1-5): GAGVSQSPRYKVAKRGQDVALRCDPISGHVSLFWYQQALGQGPEFLTYFQNEAQLDKSGLPSDRFFAERPEGSVSTLKIQRTQQEDSAVYLCASKNGQGSQPQHFGDGTRLSIL.

This clone was seen only a few times. V and J are TRBV6-1 and TRBJ2-7, with TRBD2 matching over 11 bases. Trimming took 11 bases from V and 3 from J; bases not matched to a gene: 9. The CDR3 consists of 14 residues. CDR1 MNHNS and CDR2 SASEGT come from the germline V gene. The CDR3 DNA follows: TGTGCCTCCCAACTAGCGGGGGCCCTCTACGAGCAGTACTTC. This sequence encodes CASQLAGALYEQYF.